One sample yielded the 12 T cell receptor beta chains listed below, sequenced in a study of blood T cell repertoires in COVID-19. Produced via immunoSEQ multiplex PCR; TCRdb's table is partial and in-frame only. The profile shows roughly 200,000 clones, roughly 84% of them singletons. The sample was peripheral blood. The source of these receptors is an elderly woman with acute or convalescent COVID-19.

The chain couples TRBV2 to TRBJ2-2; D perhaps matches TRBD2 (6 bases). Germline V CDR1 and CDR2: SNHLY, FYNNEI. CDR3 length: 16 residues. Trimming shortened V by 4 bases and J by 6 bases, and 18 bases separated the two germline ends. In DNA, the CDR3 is TGTGCCAGCAGTGGTTCGGCGGGGAGAGGGTCCGGGGAGCTGTTTTTT. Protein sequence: CASSGSAGRGSGELFF.

The CDR3: CATSRDRGGGRYEQYF. CDR3 bases: TGTGCCACCAGCAGAGATCGTGGGGGGGGCAGGTACGAGCAGTACTTC. The gene calls are TRBV15 and TRBJ2-7; possible D gene TRBD2, 7 bases. CDR1 and CDR2 (germline): LNHNV, YYDKDF (reference sequence). V lost 0 bases to trimming and J lost 4 bases, with 16 bases between them. The CDR3 extends over 16 amino acids.

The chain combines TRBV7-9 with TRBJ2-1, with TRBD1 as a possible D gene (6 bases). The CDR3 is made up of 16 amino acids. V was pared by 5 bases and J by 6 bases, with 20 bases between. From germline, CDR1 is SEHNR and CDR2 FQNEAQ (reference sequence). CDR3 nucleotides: TGTGCCAGCAGCCCAATGTTGGACAGATCGGTCAATGAGCAGTTCTTC. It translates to CASSPMLDRSVNEQFF.

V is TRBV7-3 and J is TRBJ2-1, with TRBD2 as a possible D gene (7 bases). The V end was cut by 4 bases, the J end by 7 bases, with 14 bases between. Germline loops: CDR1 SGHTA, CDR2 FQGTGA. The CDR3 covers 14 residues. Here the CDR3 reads CASSSTGRGNEQFF. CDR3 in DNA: TGTGCCAGCAGCTCGACTGGGAGGGGGAATGAGCAGTTCTTC.

As DNA, the CDR3 is TGTGCCTTGGAGACGGGACAGGGAACCGATGAGCAGTTCTTC. This translates into CALETGQGTDEQFF. The gene calls are TRBV30 and TRBJ2-1, with TRBD1 identical over 9 bases. V lost 7 bases, J lost 8 bases, and 12 bases stayed unmatched. There are 14 residues in the CDR3. Per germline, CDR1 GTSNPN and CDR2 SVGIG (reference sequence).

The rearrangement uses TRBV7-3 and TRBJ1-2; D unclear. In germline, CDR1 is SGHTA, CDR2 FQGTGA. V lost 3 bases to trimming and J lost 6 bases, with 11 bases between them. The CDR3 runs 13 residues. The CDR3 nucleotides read TGTGCCAGCAGCTTTTCTCCGGGAGATGGCTACACCTTC. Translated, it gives CASSFSPGDGYTF.

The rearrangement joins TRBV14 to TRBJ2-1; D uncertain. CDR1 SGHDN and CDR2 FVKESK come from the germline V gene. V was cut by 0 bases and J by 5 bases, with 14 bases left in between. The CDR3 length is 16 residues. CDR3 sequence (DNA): TGTGCCAGCAGCCAAGATCATTTCCCAGATGACAATGAGCAGTTCTTC. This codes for CASSQDHFPDDNEQFF.

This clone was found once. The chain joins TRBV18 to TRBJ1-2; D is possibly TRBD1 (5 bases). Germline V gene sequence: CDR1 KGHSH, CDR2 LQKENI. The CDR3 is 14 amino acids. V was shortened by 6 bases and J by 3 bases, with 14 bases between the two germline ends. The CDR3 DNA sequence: TGTGCCAGCTCGCCTGGAGGGACCGACTATGGCTACACCTTC. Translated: CASSPGGTDYGYTF.

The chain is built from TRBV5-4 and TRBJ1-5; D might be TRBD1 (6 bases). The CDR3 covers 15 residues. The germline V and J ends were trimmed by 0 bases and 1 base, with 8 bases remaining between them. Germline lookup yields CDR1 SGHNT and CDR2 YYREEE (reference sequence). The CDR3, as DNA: TGTGCCAGCAGCTTGGGAGGGGGAAGCAATCAGCCCCAGCATTTT. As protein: CASSLGGGSNQPQHF.

The CDR3 nucleotides are TGTGCCAGCAGGCTAGGGACTCGTCTTCGTGAAGAGCAGTACTTC. Protein: CASRLGTRLREEQYF. The chain joins TRBV7-3 to TRBJ2-7; TRBD2 might be the D (6 bases). V lost 6 bases to trimming and J lost 7 bases, with 22 bases between them. This CDR3 comprises 15 residues. Germline V lookup: CDR1 SGHTA, CDR2 FQGTGA.

CDR3 sequence: CASSLAGRERLETQYF. The CDR3 DNA is TGTGCCAGCAGCTTGGCCGGGCGGGAGCGTCTCGAGACCCAGTACTTC. This chain links TRBV5-4 with TRBJ2-5, with 7 nucleotides matching TRBD2. CDR3 length equals 16 residues. Germline-derived CDR1 and CDR2 are SGHNT and YYREEE (reference sequence). V was pared by 0 bases and J by 5 bases, with 10 bases of the junction left unmatched.

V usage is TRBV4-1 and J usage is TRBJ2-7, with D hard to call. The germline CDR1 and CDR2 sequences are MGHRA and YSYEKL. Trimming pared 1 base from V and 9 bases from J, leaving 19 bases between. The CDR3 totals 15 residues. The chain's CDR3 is CASSQGLAGFGRQYF. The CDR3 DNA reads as TGCGCCAGCAGCCAAGGATTGGCCGGGTTCGGTCGGCAGTACTTC.